A selection of T cell receptor beta chains follows, all from one sample in a study of T-cell memory formation after mild COVID-19. Each CDR3 protein gets one entry after TCRdb re-called the 5' RACE reads with MiXCR. Among under 300,000 distinct CDR3 sequences, about 15% were seen once, and the ten largest hold 3.5%. Input material: PBMCs or a T cell subset sorted from them (not recorded which). These receptor sequences come from a man younger than 35 who had mild COVID-19 (a few samples of this study predate the infection). Cell type and time point are not known. Each CDR3 is given with its conserved first and last residue. The order of the fields is clone size, CDR3 length, D gene, V gene, J gene, CDR3 protein, CDR3 DNA. A D gene is named only where the DNA matches it firmly. Size tells how often a clone was seen (once, few, many) or the class of an expanded clone, and some rows leave it out.

size: .; length: 14; D: .; V: TRBV12-3/TRBV12-4; J: TRBJ1-2; CDR3: CASSLMGLGYGYTF; DNA: TGTGCCAGCAGTTTGATGGGGCTCGGCTATGGCTACACCTTC
size: .; length: 16; D: TRBD1; V: TRBV7-8; J: TRBJ1-2; CDR3: CASSSTWTGALGGYTF; DNA: TGTGCCAGCAGTTCAACCTGGACAGGGGCTCTTGGTGGCTACACCTTC
size: .; length: 15; D: .; V: TRBV7-9; J: TRBJ1-1; CDR3: CASSPRGMDGTEAFF; DNA: TGTGCCAGCAGCCCAAGAGGAATGGACGGAACTGAAGCTTTCTTT
size: few; length: 15; D: .; V: TRBV4-3; J: TRBJ1-2; CDR3: CASSQDPGREAGYTF; DNA: TGCGCCAGCAGCCAAGATCCAGGGCGGGAGGCTGGCTACACCTTC
size: few; length: 11; D: .; V: TRBV20-1; J: TRBJ2-7; CDR3: CSAGQNYEQYF; DNA: TGCAGTGCTGGACAGAACTACGAGCAGTACTTC
size: .; length: 15; D: .; V: TRBV7-2; J: TRBJ1-2; CDR3: CASSLAAEGPYGYTF; DNA: TGTGCCAGCAGCTTAGCTGCCGAGGGCCCCTATGGCTACACCTTC
size: few; length: 13; D: .; V: TRBV18; J: TRBJ1-4; CDR3: CASSPPGLEKLFF; DNA: TGTGCCAGCTCACCACCGGGGTTGGAAAAACTGTTTTTT
size: few; length: 14; D: .; V: TRBV24-1; J: TRBJ2-2; CDR3: CATTGTTNTGELFF; DNA: TGTGCCACAACAGGGACCACGAACACCGGGGAGCTGTTTTTT
size: .; length: 20; D: TRBD1; V: TRBV19; J: TRBJ1-6; CDR3: CASSRRLTRGRGGLNSPLHF; DNA: TGTGCCAGTAGTAGGCGACTGACCAGGGGGCGCGGGGGACTTAATTCACCCCTCCACTTT
size: many; length: 16; D: .; V: TRBV5-1; J: TRBJ2-1; CDR3: CASSLLPGSSYNEQFF; DNA: TGCGCCAGCAGCCTCCTTCCAGGCAGCTCCTACAATGAGCAGTTCTTC
size: .; length: 15; D: .; V: TRBV5-1; J: TRBJ2-4; CDR3: CASSPGAGAKNIQYF; DNA: TGCGCCAGCAGCCCAGGGGCGGGAGCCAAAAACATTCAGTACTTC
size: many; length: 14; D: .; V: TRBV6-5; J: TRBJ1-4; CDR3: CASSYSGGYEKLFF; DNA: TGTGCCAGCAGTTACTCAGGAGGTTATGAAAAACTGTTTTTT
size: many; length: 15; D: .; V: TRBV4-2; J: TRBJ2-3; CDR3: CASTQQPSAADTQYF; DNA: TGTGCCAGCACCCAGCAACCTAGCGCGGCAGATACGCAGTATTTT
size: few; length: 13; D: .; V: TRBV5-1; J: TRBJ2-3; CDR3: CASSLEGQDTQYF; DNA: TGCGCCAGCAGCTTGGAGGGTCAAGATACGCAGTATTTT
size: .; length: 15; D: .; V: TRBV5-1; J: TRBJ1-3; CDR3: CASSFVGGSGNTIYF; DNA: TGCGCCAGCAGCTTTGTGGGGGGCTCTGGAAACACCATATATTTT
size: .; length: 13; D: .; V: TRBV30; J: TRBJ1-1; CDR3: CAWSKGLEAEAFF; DNA: TGTGCCTGGAGTAAGGGGTTGGAGGCTGAAGCTTTCTTT
size: .; length: 13; D: .; V: TRBV15; J: TRBJ1-2; CDR3: CATSPDRNYGYTF; DNA: TGTGCCACCAGCCCGGACCGAAACTATGGCTACACCTTC
size: .; length: 14; D: .; V: TRBV5-1; J: TRBJ2-7; CDR3: CASRGLGLIREQYF; DNA: TGCGCCAGCAGGGGGCTAGGTTTAATCCGCGAGCAGTACTTC
size: few; length: 13; D: .; V: TRBV5-1; J: TRBJ2-7; CDR3: CASSGGTAYEQYF; DNA: TGCGCCAGCAGCGGAGGGACGGCCTACGAGCAGTACTTC
size: few; length: 14; D: .; V: TRBV7-2; J: TRBJ1-1; CDR3: CASSSDSLNTEAFF; DNA: TGTGCCAGCAGCTCGGACAGTTTGAACACTGAAGCTTTCTTT
size: .; length: 12; D: .; V: TRBV6-5; J: TRBJ1-6; CDR3: CASSRTASPLHF; DNA: TGTGCCAGCAGTCGGACAGCTTCACCCCTCCACTTT
size: few; length: 13; D: .; V: TRBV7-9; J: TRBJ2-3; CDR3: CASSFSSADTQYF; DNA: TGTGCCAGCAGCTTCTCTAGCGCAGATACGCAGTATTTT
size: .; length: 14; D: .; V: TRBV5-1; J: TRBJ2-4; CDR3: CASSSYTDPNIQYF; DNA: TGCGCCAGCAGCTCCTACACTGATCCAAACATTCAGTACTTC
size: .; length: 14; D: .; V: TRBV20-1; J: TRBJ1-1; CDR3: CSARGGGISTEAFF; DNA: TGCAGTGCTAGAGGTGGGGGCATTTCGACTGAAGCTTTCTTT
size: few; length: 14; D: .; V: TRBV12-3/TRBV12-4; J: TRBJ1-5; CDR3: CASSLNRVDQPQHF; DNA: TGTGCCAGCAGTTTAAACAGGGTCGACCAGCCCCAGCATTTT
size: few; length: 14; D: .; V: TRBV9; J: TRBJ2-5; CDR3: CASSGKGGGETQYF; DNA: TGTGCCAGCAGCGGGAAGGGGGGAGGGGAGACCCAGTACTTC
size: few; length: 14; D: .; V: TRBV7-8; J: TRBJ1-6; CDR3: CASSLARGGSPLHF; DNA: TGTGCCAGCAGCTTAGCGAGGGGAGGCTCACCCCTCCACTTT
size: few; length: 14; D: .; V: TRBV5-1; J: TRBJ2-7; CDR3: CASSFQPPGQEQYF; DNA: TGCGCCAGCAGCTTTCAGCCGCCCGGACAAGAGCAGTACTTC
size: few; length: 14; D: .; V: TRBV6-5; J: TRBJ2-7; CDR3: CASPANPGDHEQYF; DNA: TGTGCCAGCCCCGCGAACCCAGGGGATCACGAGCAGTACTTC
size: .; length: 15; D: .; V: TRBV4-3; J: TRBJ1-2; CDR3: CASSPGPLANYGYTF; DNA: TGCGCCAGCAGCCCCGGGCCTTTGGCTAACTATGGCTACACCTTC
size: .; length: 15; D: TRBD2; V: TRBV20-1; J: TRBJ2-3; CDR3: CSARSGGYSTDTQYF; DNA: TGCAGTGCAAGAAGCGGGGGCTATAGCACAGATACGCAGTATTTT
size: few; length: 14; D: TRBD1; V: TRBV5-1; J: TRBJ2-5; CDR3: CASSDAGGSKTQYF; DNA: TGCGCCAGCAGCGATGCAGGGGGCTCAAAGACCCAGTACTTC
size: .; length: 17; D: TRBD2; V: TRBV7-3; J: TRBJ2-2; CDR3: CASSPTPGLDVRGELFF; DNA: TGTGCCAGCAGCCCTACCCCGGGACTAGACGTCCGAGGGGAGCTGTTTTTT
size: few; length: 13; D: .; V: TRBV7-9; J: TRBJ1-1; CDR3: CASSTQTPREAFF; DNA: TGTGCCAGCAGCACGCAGACCCCTCGCGAAGCTTTCTTT